This is a list of T cell receptor beta chains from one sample in a study of follicular helper T cells after annual influenza vaccination. Sequenced by immunoSEQ multiplex PCR; TCRdb stores in-frame clones only, minus some. Of approximately 9,000 clones in the sample, around 90% were seen once. Sequenced here: CXCR5+ CD38- circulating T follicular helper cells from blood, sampled on the day of influenza vaccination. These receptors all stem from an adult who received the influenza vaccine. CDR3s include the opening cysteine and the closing phenylalanine or tryptophan. A D gene is named only where the DNA matches it firmly. The size of a clone is reported for some rows only, either as once, few or many, or as a class for expanded clones.

length: 13
size: NA
J: TRBJ2-3
D: NA
V: TRBV5-4
DNA: TGTGCCAGCAGCGAGATGAGCACAGATACGCAGTATTTT
CDR3: CASSEMSTDTQYF

length: 14
size: NA
J: TRBJ2-3
D: NA
V: TRBV6-4
DNA: TGTGCCAGCAGTGAGCAGGGCGGCACAGATACGCAGTATTTT
CDR3: CASSEQGGTDTQYF

length: 16
size: NA
J: TRBJ1-2
D: TRBD1
V: TRBV29-1
DNA: TGCAGCGCTGGGACAGGGGAGGTCGAGACCCGCTATGGCTACACCTTC
CDR3: CSAGTGEVETRYGYTF

length: 15
size: NA
J: TRBJ1-2
D: TRBD1
V: TRBV6-5
DNA: TGTGCCAGCAGACCCCGGGGACAGGGGGCTTTAGGCTACACCTTC
CDR3: CASRPRGQGALGYTF

length: 13
size: NA
J: TRBJ2-7
D: TRBD1
V: TRBV11-2
DNA: TGTGCCAGCAGAACGACAGGGTCCCACGAGCAGTACTTC
CDR3: CASRTTGSHEQYF

length: 12
size: NA
J: TRBJ1-2
D: NA
V: TRBV29-1
DNA: TGCAGCGTTGCGTTGCAGACCTATGGCTACACCTTC
CDR3: CSVALQTYGYTF

length: 14
size: NA
J: TRBJ2-5
D: NA
V: TRBV18
DNA: TGTGCCAGCTCATCTGGGGGCGGAAAAGAGACCCAGTACTTC
CDR3: CASSSGGGKETQYF

length: 13
size: NA
J: TRBJ1-4
D: NA
V: TRBV5-4
DNA: TGTGCCAGCAGCCTGCAGGGTCAGGAAAAACTGTTTTTT
CDR3: CASSLQGQEKLFF

length: 15
size: NA
J: TRBJ1-3
D: NA
V: TRBV30
DNA: TGTGCCTGGAGTGTTGGAGGGGCGTTTGGAAACACCATATATTTT
CDR3: CAWSVGGAFGNTIYF

length: 15
size: NA
J: TRBJ1-2
D: NA
V: TRBV21-1
DNA: TGTGCCAGCAGCAAACGCGACGGACAAGACTATGGCTACACCTTC
CDR3: CASSKRDGQDYGYTF

length: 15
size: NA
J: TRBJ1-2
D: TRBD1
V: TRBV6-5
DNA: TGTGCCAGCAGTTACTCCGGGACAGGGGGCAATGGCTACACCTTC
CDR3: CASSYSGTGGNGYTF

length: 13
size: once
J: TRBJ2-4
D: NA
V: TRBV29-1
DNA: TGCAGCGTTGTTAAGGGGGCCAAAAACATTCAGTACTTC
CDR3: CSVVKGAKNIQYF

length: 11
size: NA
J: TRBJ2-1
D: NA
V: TRBV5-8
DNA: TGTGCCATCGCGGCAAACAATGAGCAGTTCTTC
CDR3: CAIAANNEQFF

length: 16
size: NA
J: TRBJ1-3
D: NA
V: TRBV6-6
DNA: TGTGCCAGCAGCCAACTCGGGCTGACCTCTGGAAACACCATATATTTT
CDR3: CASSQLGLTSGNTIYF

length: 16
size: NA
J: TRBJ2-2
D: NA
V: TRBV18
DNA: TGTGCCAGCTCACACGGAGGCGGGGCTAACACCGGGGAGCTGTTTTTT
CDR3: CASSHGGGANTGELFF

length: 14
size: NA
J: TRBJ2-7
D: NA
V: TRBV6-5
DNA: TGTGCCAGCAGTTACTCGGGTCTTGGGAACGAGCAGTACTTC
CDR3: CASSYSGLGNEQYF

length: 11
size: NA
J: TRBJ1-2
D: NA
V: TRBV25-1
DNA: TGTGCCAGCAGTGATTCGGTTGGCTACACCTTC
CDR3: CASSDSVGYTF

length: 18
size: NA
J: TRBJ2-3
D: TRBD2
V: TRBV5-1
DNA: TGCGCCAGCAGCTTGAAAGTGGGCGGGGGGGCCAACACAGATACGCAGTATTTT
CDR3: CASSLKVGGGANTDTQYF